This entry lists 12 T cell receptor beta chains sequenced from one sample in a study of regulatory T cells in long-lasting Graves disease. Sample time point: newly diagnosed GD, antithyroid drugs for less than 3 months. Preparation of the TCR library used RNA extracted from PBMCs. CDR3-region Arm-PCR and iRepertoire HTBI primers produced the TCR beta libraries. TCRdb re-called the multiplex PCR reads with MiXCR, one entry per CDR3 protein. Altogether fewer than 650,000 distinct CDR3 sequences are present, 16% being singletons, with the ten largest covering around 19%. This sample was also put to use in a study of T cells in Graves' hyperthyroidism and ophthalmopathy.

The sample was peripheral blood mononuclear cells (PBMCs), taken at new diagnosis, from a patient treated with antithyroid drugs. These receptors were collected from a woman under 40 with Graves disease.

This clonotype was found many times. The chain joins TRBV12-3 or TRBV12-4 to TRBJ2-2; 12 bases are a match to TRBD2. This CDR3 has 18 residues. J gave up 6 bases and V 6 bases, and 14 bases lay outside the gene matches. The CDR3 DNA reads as TGTGCCAGCAGGGACAGACGGACTAGCGGGGACCGGTCCGGGGAGCTGTTTTTT. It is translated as CASRDRRTSGDRSGELFF.

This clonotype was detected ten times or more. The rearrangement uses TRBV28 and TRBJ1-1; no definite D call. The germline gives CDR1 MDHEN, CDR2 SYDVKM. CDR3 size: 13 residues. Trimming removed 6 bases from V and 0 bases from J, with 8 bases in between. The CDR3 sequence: CASSRRVNTEAFF. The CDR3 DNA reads TGTGCCAGCAGCCGACGGGTGAACACTGAAGCTTTCTTT.

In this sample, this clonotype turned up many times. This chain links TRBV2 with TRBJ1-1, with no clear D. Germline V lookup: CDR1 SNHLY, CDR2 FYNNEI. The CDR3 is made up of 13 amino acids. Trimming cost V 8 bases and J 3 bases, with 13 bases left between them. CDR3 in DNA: TGTGCCAGCGGGAGGGCTGGTCACACTGAAGCTTTCTTT. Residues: CASGRAGHTEAFF.

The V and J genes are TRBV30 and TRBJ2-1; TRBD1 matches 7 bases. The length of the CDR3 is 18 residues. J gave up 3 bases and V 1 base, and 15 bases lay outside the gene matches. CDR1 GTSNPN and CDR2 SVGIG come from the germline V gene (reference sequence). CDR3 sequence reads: CAWSDQGFRDSYYNEQFF. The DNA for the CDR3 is TGTGCCTGGAGTGATCAGGGTTTCCGGGACAGCTACTACAATGAGCAGTTCTTC.

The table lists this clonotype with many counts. This chain's CDR3 is CAWRDARSVEAFF. CDR3 bases: TGTGCCTGGAGGGATGCCCGTTCAGTTGAAGCTTTCTTT. The chain combines TRBV30 with TRBJ1-1, with D hard to call. Looked up from germline, CDR1 is GTSNPN and CDR2 is SVGIG (reference sequence). Trimming removed 3 bases from V and 7 bases from J, with 15 bases in between. The CDR3 is 13 amino acids.

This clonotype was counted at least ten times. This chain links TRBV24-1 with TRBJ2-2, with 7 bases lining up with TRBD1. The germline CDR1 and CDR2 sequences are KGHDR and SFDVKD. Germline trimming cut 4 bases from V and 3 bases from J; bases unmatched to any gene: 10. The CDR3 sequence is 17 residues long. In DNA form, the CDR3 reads TGTGCCACCAGTGAGTGGACAGGCTGGCCCTACACCGGGGAGCTGTTTTTT. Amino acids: CATSEWTGWPYTGELFF.

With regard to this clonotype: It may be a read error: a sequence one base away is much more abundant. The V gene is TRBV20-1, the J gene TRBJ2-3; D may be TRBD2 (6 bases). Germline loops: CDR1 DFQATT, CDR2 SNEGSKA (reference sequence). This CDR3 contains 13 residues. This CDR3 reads CSAHGASEDTHYF. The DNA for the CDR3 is TGCAGTGCTCATGGGGCTAGCGAGGATACGCATTATTTT.

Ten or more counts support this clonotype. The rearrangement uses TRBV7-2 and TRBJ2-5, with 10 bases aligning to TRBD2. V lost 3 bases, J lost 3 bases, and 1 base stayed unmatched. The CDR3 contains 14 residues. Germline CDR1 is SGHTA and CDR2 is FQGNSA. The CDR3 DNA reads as TGTGCCAGCAGCTTCGGACTAGCGGAAGAGACCCAGTACTTC. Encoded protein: CASSFGLAEETQYF.

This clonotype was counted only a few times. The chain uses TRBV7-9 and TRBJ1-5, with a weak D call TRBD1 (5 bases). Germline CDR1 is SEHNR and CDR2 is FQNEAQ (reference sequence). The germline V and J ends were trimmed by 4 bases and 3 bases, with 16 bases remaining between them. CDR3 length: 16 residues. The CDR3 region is CASSSYTGAANQPQHF. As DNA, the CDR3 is TGTGCCAGCAGCTCCTATACCGGGGCTGCCAATCAGCCCCAGCATTTT. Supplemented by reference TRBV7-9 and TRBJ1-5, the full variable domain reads DTGVSQNPRHKITKRGQNVTFRCDPISEHNRLYWYRQTLGQGPEFLTYFQNEAQLEKSRLLSDRFSAERPKGSFSTLEIQRTEQGDSAMYLCASSSYTGAANQPQHFGDGTRLSIL.

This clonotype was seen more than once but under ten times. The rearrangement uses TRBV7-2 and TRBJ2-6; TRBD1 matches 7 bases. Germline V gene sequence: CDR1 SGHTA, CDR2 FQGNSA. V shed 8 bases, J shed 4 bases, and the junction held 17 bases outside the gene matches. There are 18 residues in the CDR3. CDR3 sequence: CASPSSRRGLQGANVLTF. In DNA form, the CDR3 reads TGTGCCAGCCCGTCCTCCCGAAGGGGGCTTCAGGGGGCCAACGTCCTGACTTTC.

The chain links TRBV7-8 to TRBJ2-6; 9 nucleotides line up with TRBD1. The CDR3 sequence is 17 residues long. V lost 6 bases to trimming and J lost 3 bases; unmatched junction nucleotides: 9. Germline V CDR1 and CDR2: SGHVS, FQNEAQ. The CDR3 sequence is CASRPPGQGSGANVLTF. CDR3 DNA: TGTGCCAGCAGGCCGCCGGGACAGGGAAGTGGGGCCAACGTCCTGACTTTC.

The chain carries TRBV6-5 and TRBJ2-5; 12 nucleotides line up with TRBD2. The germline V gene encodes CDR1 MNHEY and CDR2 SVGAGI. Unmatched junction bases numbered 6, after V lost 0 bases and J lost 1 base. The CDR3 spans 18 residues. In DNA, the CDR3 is TGTGCCAGCAGTTACTCACTCCGGACTAGCGGGGTCCAAGAGACCCAGTACTTC. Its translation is CASSYSLRTSGVQETQYF.